A single sample gave rise to the 16 T cell receptor beta chains below, sequenced in a study of blood T cell repertoires in COVID-19. Only in-frame clones appear in the TCRdb table, and some are missing; sequencing was by immunoSEQ multiplex PCR. The sample lists 60,000 to 80,000 clones, about nine tenths seen once, with approximately 6% in the top ten. Sequencing was carried out using peripheral blood. The receptors come from a human donor in a cohort sampled during active COVID-19.

The V call is TRBV10-3, the J call TRBJ1-1, with D unresolved. Trimming pared 0 bases from V and 5 bases from J, leaving 13 bases between. The length of the CDR3 is 15 residues. CDR1 and CDR2 from the germline V gene are ENHRY and SYGVKD. The CDR3 is CAISESTQWKTEAFF. Written as DNA, the CDR3 is TGTGCCATCAGTGAGTCGACTCAGTGGAAGACTGAAGCTTTCTTT.

V usage is TRBV19 and J usage is TRBJ2-2; TRBD2 might be the D (5 bases). Germline CDR1 LNHDA, CDR2 SQIVND (reference sequence). The CDR3 is made up of 10 amino acids. V was trimmed by 9 bases and J by 8 bases, leaving 7 bases between them. CDR3 amino acids: CASRGGELFF. The CDR3 bases are TGTGCCAGCCGGGGTGGGGAGCTGTTTTTT.

The rearrangement joins TRBV6-5 to TRBJ2-1, with 8 bases fitting TRBD1. V shed 6 bases and J 4 bases; nucleotides not matched to a gene: 5. In germline, CDR1 is MNHEY, CDR2 SVGAGI. The length of the CDR3 is 14 residues. The CDR3 coding sequence is TGTGCCAGCAGGGACAGGGAGGTTTACAATGAGCAGTTCTTC. It is translated as CASRDREVYNEQFF.

V is TRBV12-3 or TRBV12-4 and J is TRBJ1-2; 7 nucleotides line up with TRBD1. The CDR3 is 13 amino acids. The V and J ends lost 5 bases and 6 bases, in that order; junction bases with no gene match: 6. CDR3 in amino acids: CASSDRVTDGYTF. The CDR3 bases are TGTGCCAGCAGTGACAGGGTGACGGATGGCTACACCTTC.

This clone has a single count. V is TRBV7-2 and J is TRBJ2-1; 9 nucleotides line up with TRBD2. This CDR3 has 16 amino acids. Germline CDR1 is SGHTA and CDR2 is FQGNSA. The trim removed 1 base at V and 7 bases at J, leaving 8 bases unmatched. CDR3 sequence reads: CASSLDSAGGYNEQFF. The CDR3 region has the DNA TGTGCCAGCAGCTTAGATTCAGCGGGGGGATATAATGAGCAGTTCTTC.

V usage is TRBV5-5 and J usage is TRBJ1-2; 7 positions agree with TRBD1. The CDR3 is 15 residues long. With 4 bases clipped from V and 7 bases from J, the junction kept 13 bases outside the gene matches. Germline CDR1 is SGHKS and CDR2 is YYEKEE (reference sequence). The CDR3 is CASSPELVHRGGYTF. The DNA for the CDR3 is TGTGCCAGCAGCCCCGAATTAGTTCACAGGGGTGGCTACACCTTC.

This chain connects TRBV7-9 to TRBJ2-7, with TRBD1 matching over 10 bases. J was trimmed by 0 bases and V by 5 bases; bases with no gene match: 1. The CDR3 is made up of 14 amino acids. Germline V lookup: CDR1 SEHNR, CDR2 FQNEAQ (reference sequence). As DNA, the CDR3 is TGTGCCAGCAGCCGACAGGGGGCCTCCTACGAGCAGTACTTC. Protein product: CASSRQGASYEQYF.

The CDR3 DNA sequence: TGTGCCAGCAGTGAAGGCCAGGCCTACACAGATACGCAGTATTTT. Translated: CASSEGQAYTDTQYF. The V gene is TRBV6-1, the J gene TRBJ2-3; D remains ambiguous. CDR1 is MNHNS and CDR2 is SASEGT in the germline V gene. Trimming took off 1 base at V and 2 bases at J, with 10 bases between the two ends. The CDR3 loop spans 15 amino acids.

The chain carries TRBV5-1 and TRBJ2-2; 7 bases match TRBD2. Germline V gene sequence: CDR1 SGHRS, CDR2 YFSETQ. The V and J ends lost 1 base and 0 bases, in that order; junction bases with no gene match: 3. This CDR3 is 16 amino acids long. This CDR3 is CASSLMLAANTGELFF. The CDR3 coding sequence is TGCGCCAGCAGCTTGATGCTAGCGGCGAACACCGGGGAGCTGTTTTTT. Together with reference TRBV5-1 and TRBJ2-2, the CDR3 gives the full variable domain: KAGVTQTPRYLIKTRGQQVTLSCSPISGHRSVSWYQQTPGQGLQFLFEYFSETQRNKGNFPGRFSGRQFSNSRSEMNVSTLELGDSALYLCASSLMLAANTGELFFGEGSRLTVL.

The chain couples TRBV28 to TRBJ1-6; 7 bases are a match to TRBD1. The trim removed 4 bases at V and 10 bases at J, leaving 7 bases unmatched. The germline CDR1 and CDR2 sequences are MDHEN and SYDVKM. There are 14 residues in the CDR3. DNA for the CDR3: TGTGCCAGCAGTTCCACAGGGGTGCACTCACCCCTCCACTTT. Amino acid sequence: CASSSTGVHSPLHF. Drawing the rest from reference TRBV28 and TRBJ1-6, the complete variable domain is DVKVTQSSRYLVKRTGEKVFLECVQDMDHENMFWYRQDPGLGLRLIYFSYDVKMKEKGDIPEGYSVSREKKERFSLILESASTNQTSMYLCASSSTGVHSPLHFGNGTRLTVT.

V is TRBV4-2 and J is TRBJ2-7; 8 nucleotides match TRBD2. Germline values: CDR1 LGHNA, CDR2 YNFKEQ. Losses at the gene ends were 2 bases for V and 4 bases for J; bases not matched to a gene: 10. This CDR3 spans 16 amino acids. The CDR3 region is CASSQRGSGGHYEQYF. Written as DNA, the CDR3 is TGTGCCAGCAGCCAAAGAGGAAGCGGGGGACATTACGAGCAGTACTTC.

The chain employs TRBV4-1 and TRBJ2-1, with 9 bases that match TRBD2. This CDR3 comprises 16 residues. The V gene end was trimmed by 1 base and the J gene end by 5 bases; junction bases not matched to a gene: 6. The germline gives CDR1 MGHRA, CDR2 YSYEKL. DNA for the CDR3: TGCGCCAGCAGCCAAGGGGCGGGAGGGTGGAACAATGAGCAGTTCTTC. Protein: CASSQGAGGWNNEQFF.

The chain is built from TRBV24-1 and TRBJ1-1; the match to TRBD1 covers 7 bases. Trimming at V came to 4 bases and at J to 5 bases, leaving 9 bases not matched to a gene. The CDR3 contains 15 residues. Germline CDR1 and CDR2: KGHDR and SFDVKD. The CDR3 here is CATSDGTAGYTEAFF. Written as DNA, the CDR3 is TGTGCCACCAGTGACGGGACAGCAGGATATACTGAAGCTTTCTTT.

This chain uses TRBV9 with TRBJ1-5, with unresolved D. The V end was cut by 0 bases, the J end by 5 bases, with 6 bases between. The CDR3 sequence is 13 residues long. Germline V gene sequence: CDR1 SGDLS, CDR2 YYNGEE. The chain's CDR3 is CASSVASDQPQHF. Written as DNA, the CDR3 is TGTGCCAGCAGCGTAGCCTCGGATCAGCCCCAGCATTTT.

CDR3 nucleotide sequence: TGTGCCAGCAGCCTTTCCGGGACAGGGGCTGAAAAACTGTTTTTT. It is translated as CASSLSGTGAEKLFF. This rearrangement joins TRBV6-5 to TRBJ1-4, with 10 positions matching TRBD1. V was clipped by 6 bases and J by 7 bases; unmatched bases: 8. Germline V gene data show CDR1 as MNHEY and CDR2 as SVGAGI. There are 15 residues in the CDR3.

The J gene is TRBJ2-7, the V gene TRBV11-2; D might be TRBD2 (6 bases). Germline V gives CDR1 SGHAT, CDR2 FQNNGV. Trimming took 0 bases from V and 7 from J, leaving 13 bases between them. There are 14 residues in the CDR3. CDR3 DNA sequence: TGTGCCAGCAGCTTAGATGGGCCGGCGGGGGAGCAGTACTTC. Translated, it gives CASSLDGPAGEQYF.